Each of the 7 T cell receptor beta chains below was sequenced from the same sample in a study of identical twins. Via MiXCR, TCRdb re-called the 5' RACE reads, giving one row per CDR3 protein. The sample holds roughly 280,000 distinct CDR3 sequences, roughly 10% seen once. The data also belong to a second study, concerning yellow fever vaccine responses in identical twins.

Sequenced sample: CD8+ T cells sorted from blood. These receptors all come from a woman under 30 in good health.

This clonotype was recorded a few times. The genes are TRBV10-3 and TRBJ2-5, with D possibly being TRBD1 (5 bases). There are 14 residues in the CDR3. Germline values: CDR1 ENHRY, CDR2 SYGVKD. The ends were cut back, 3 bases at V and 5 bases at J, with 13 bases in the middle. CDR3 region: CAISDRVPPETQYF. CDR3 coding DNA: TGTGCCATCAGTGACAGGGTTCCCCCGGAGACCCAGTACTTC.

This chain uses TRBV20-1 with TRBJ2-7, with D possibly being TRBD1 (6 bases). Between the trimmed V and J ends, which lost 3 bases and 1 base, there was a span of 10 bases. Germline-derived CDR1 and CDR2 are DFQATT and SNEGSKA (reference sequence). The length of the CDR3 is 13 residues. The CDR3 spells CSARDSSSYEQYF. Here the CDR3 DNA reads TGCAGTGCTAGGGACAGTTCGTCCTACGAGCAGTACTTC.

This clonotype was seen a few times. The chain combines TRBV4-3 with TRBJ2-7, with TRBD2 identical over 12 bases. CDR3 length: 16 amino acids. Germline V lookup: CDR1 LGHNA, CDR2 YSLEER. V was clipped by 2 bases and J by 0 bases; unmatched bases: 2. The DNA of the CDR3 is TGCGCCAGCAGCCAAACGACTAGCGGGAGCTCCTACGAGCAGTACTTC. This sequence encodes CASSQTTSGSSYEQYF.

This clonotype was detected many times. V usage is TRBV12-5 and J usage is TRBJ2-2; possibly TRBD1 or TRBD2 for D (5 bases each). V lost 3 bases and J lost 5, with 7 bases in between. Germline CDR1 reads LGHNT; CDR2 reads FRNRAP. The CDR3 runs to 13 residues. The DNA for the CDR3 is TGTGCTAGTGGTTTTGGGGGTACCGGGGAGCTGTTTTTT. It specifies CASGFGGTGELFF.

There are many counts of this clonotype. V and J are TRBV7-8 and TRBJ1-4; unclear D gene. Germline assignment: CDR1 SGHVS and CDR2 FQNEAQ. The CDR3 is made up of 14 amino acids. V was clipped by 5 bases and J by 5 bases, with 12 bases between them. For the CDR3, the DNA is TGTGCCAGCAGCCCTACCTTAGGGAATGAAAAACTGTTTTTT. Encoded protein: CASSPTLGNEKLFF.

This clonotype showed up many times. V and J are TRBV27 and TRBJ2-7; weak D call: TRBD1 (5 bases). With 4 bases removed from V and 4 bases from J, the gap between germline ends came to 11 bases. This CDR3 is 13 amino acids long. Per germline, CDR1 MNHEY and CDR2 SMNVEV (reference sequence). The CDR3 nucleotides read TGTGCCAGCAGTTGGGGCAGAGAATACGAGCAGTACTTC. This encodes CASSWGREYEQYF.

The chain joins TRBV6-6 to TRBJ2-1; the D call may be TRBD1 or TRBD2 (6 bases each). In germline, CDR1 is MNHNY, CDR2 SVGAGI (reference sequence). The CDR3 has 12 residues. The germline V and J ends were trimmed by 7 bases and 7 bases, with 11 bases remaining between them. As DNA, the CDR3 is TGTGCCAGCATTCAAGGGGGGAATGAGCAGTTCTTC. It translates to CASIQGGNEQFF.